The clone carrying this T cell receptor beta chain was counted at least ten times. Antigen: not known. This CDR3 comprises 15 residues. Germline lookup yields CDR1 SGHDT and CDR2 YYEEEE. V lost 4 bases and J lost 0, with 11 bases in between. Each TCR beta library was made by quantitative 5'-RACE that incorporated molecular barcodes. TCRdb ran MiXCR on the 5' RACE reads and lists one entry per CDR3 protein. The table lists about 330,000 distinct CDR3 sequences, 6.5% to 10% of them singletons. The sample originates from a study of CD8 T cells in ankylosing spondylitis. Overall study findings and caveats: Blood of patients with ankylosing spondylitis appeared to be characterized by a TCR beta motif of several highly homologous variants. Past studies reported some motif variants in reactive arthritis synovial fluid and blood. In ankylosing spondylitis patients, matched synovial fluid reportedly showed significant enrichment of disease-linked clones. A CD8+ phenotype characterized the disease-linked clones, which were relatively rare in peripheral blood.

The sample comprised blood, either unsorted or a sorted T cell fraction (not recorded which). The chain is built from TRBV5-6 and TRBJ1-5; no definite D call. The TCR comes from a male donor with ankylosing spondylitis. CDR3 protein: CASSARAYSNQPQHF. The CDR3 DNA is TGTGCCAGCAGCGCCCGGGCCTATAGCAATCAGCCCCAGCATTTT.